A selection of T cell receptor beta chains follows, all from one sample in a study of cytomegalovirus exposure and HLA in healthy donors. Assay: immunoSEQ multiplex PCR; the TCRdb copy retains only in-frame clones and omits some. The data contain some 150,000 clones, around 77% of them singletons. The sample comprised PBMCs. These receptors all stem from a woman aged 45 to 65 in good health and CMV-seronegative. The CDR3 runs from the conserved cysteine through the conserved F or W. A D gene is named only where the DNA matches it firmly. Clone size is not always given. Where it is, it says once, few, many or a class for expanded clones.

CDR3 length	V gene	clone size	D gene	J gene	CDR3 DNA	CDR3 protein
15	TRBV5-1	NA	TRBD2	TRBJ2-1	TGCGCCAGCAGCTTGGCCGCTAGCGGGGGCGGTGAGCAGTTCTTC	CASSLAASGGGEQFF
14	TRBV11-3	NA	TRBD1	TRBJ2-2	TGTGCCAGCAGGCAGGGGGCGCAGGGCGGGGAGCTGTTTTTT	CASRQGAQGGELFF
14	TRBV27	NA	TRBD1	TRBJ1-2	TGTGCCAGCAGTTTAAAGGGGGCGAACTATGGCTACACCTTC	CASSLKGANYGYTF
15	TRBV9	once	NA	TRBJ2-3	TGTGCCAGCAGCGTAGTTGGGACTAGCACAGATACGCAGTATTTT	CASSVVGTSTDTQYF
14	TRBV30	NA	TRBD1	TRBJ1-1	TGTGCCTGGACCCTTTCAGGGGGCGCGTCCGAAGCTTTCTTT	CAWTLSGGASEAFF
16	TRBV28	NA	TRBD1	TRBJ1-1	TGTGCCAGCAGACACACAGGGGGCCTGGGTTGGACTGAAGCTTTCTTT	CASRHTGGLGWTEAFF
16	TRBV14	few	NA	TRBJ1-1	TGTGCCAGCAGCCAACCTAGCTGGACGGAGGAAACTGAAGCTTTCTTT	CASSQPSWTEETEAFF
13	TRBV4-3	NA	NA	TRBJ1-5	TGCGCCAGCAGCCCGACAGGCAATCAGCCCCAGCATTTT	CASSPTGNQPQHF
16	TRBV7-9	NA	TRBD1	TRBJ2-2	TGTGCCAGCAGCTCGCCCAGGGGGTTGAACACCGGGGAGCTGTTTTTT	CASSSPRGLNTGELFF
13	TRBV25-1	NA	NA	TRBJ2-7	TGTGCCAGCAGTGAATATATCGGCTACGAGCAGTACTTC	CASSEYIGYEQYF